Listed below are T cell receptor beta chains from one sample, sequenced in a study of Ad26.COV2.S vaccination and SARS-CoV-2 variants. TCRdb's copy holds only in-frame clones and misses some; the assay was immunoSEQ multiplex PCR. The sample holds some 640,000 clones; 89% are singletons and the top ten take over 1.3%. This specimen consisted of peripheral blood, obtained in a trial of Ad26.COV2.S vaccine versus placebo. The receptors come from a person aged 18-60 years who received the Ad26.COV2.S COVID-19 vaccine or a placebo. The CDR3 runs from the conserved cysteine through the conserved F or W. The D gene is left open where the match is weak. Clone size is given for some rows only: seen once, a few or many times, or a class if the clone is expanded.

V	size	D	J	DNA	CDR3
TRBV9	.	.	TRBJ2-1	TGTGCCAGCAGCATCGAACTTCGAGGGACCTACAATGAGCAGTTCTTC	CASSIELRGTYNEQFF
TRBV4-1	.	.	TRBJ1-5	TGCGCCAGCAGCCAAGATCTCGGGTATAGCAATCAGCCCCAGCATTTT	CASSQDLGYSNQPQHF
TRBV18	.	TRBD2	TRBJ2-3	TGTGCCAGCTCAGCGGGAGCCGGCACAGATACGCAGTATTTT	CASSAGAGTDTQYF
TRBV21-1	.	.	TRBJ1-2	TGTGCCAGCAGCAAAAAAGGGGATGGACAGGGGGCGGAGAGTGGAGGCTACACCTTC	CASSKKGDGQGAESGGYTF
TRBV25-1	.	.	TRBJ1-5	TGTGCCAGCAGTGGACCGGGGGGGCGCAATCAGCCCCAGCATTTT	CASSGPGGRNQPQHF
TRBV5-4	.	TRBD1	TRBJ2-2	TGTGCCAGCAGCAACCGGGACAGGGTCGCCACCGGGGAGCTGTTTTTT	CASSNRDRVATGELFF
TRBV6-5	.	.	TRBJ1-2	TGTGCCAGCAGTTACTTTCCAGAATATGGCTACACCTTC	CASSYFPEYGYTF
TRBV30	.	TRBD1	TRBJ2-5	TGTGCCTGGAGTCGTAACAGGGGGGCTCAAGAGACCCAGTACTTC	CAWSRNRGAQETQYF
TRBV6-2/TRBV6-3	.	.	TRBJ2-3	TGTGCCAGCAGTTACCGACTCTTAACCCTTAGCACAGATACGCAGTATTTT	CASSYRLLTLSTDTQYF
TRBV10-1	.	TRBD1	TRBJ1-2	TGCGCCAGCAGTGGGGGACAGTCGAAAAACACCTTC	CASSGGQSKNTF
TRBV21-1	.	.	TRBJ1-2	TGTGCCAGCAGCACTGACCCGGGGAGCAACTATGGCTACACCTTC	CASSTDPGSNYGYTF
TRBV19	.	TRBD2	TRBJ2-7	TGTGCCAGTAGTATGGTCGGCGGGAGTCCCTACGAGCAGTACTTC	CASSMVGGSPYEQYF
TRBV5-1	.	TRBD2	TRBJ2-7	TGCGCCAGCAGCCTCGGACTAGCGGGAGCGGGCGAGCAGTACTTC	CASSLGLAGAGEQYF
TRBV12-2	few	.	TRBJ1-5	TGTGCAAGTCGCTGCCCCCGGGCCCCGAGGGATCAGCCCCAGCATTTT	CASRCPRAPRDQPQHF
TRBV19	once	TRBD1	TRBJ1-5	TGTGCCAGTAGTTGGACAGGGGGCTCTCAGCCCCAGCATTTT	CASSWTGGSQPQHF
TRBV19	.	.	TRBJ2-2	TGTGCCAGTAGTATAACTAGATCAAAGACCGGGGAGCTGTTTTTT	CASSITRSKTGELFF
TRBV6-1	.	.	TRBJ2-3	TGTGCCAGCAGTGAGCCGGGACAATCCACAGATACGCAGTATTTT	CASSEPGQSTDTQYF
TRBV6-5	.	.	TRBJ2-1	TGTGCCAGCAGGCCGCCGGGCTACAATGAGCAGTTCTTC	CASRPPGYNEQFF
TRBV4-2	.	.	TRBJ1-3	TGTGCCAGCAGCCAAGGGAAGGGGGCTGGAAACACCATATATTTT	CASSQGKGAGNTIYF
TRBV27	.	TRBD1	TRBJ1-6	TGTGCCAGCAGGGTTGGGGACAGGGGAAATTCACCCCTCCACTTT	CASRVGDRGNSPLHF
TRBV27	once	.	TRBJ1-5	TGTGCCAGCAGTTGGAAGGGGATTGGCAATCAGCCCCAGCATTTT	CASSWKGIGNQPQHF
TRBV29-1	.	.	TRBJ2-1	TGCAGCGTTGCCCCCGGGGGAGGAGCTGAGCAGTTCTTC	CSVAPGGGAEQFF
TRBV6-2/TRBV6-3	.	TRBD2	TRBJ2-1	TGTGCCAGCAGTTTGACTAGCGGGAGCTATGAGCAGTTCTTC	CASSLTSGSYEQFF
TRBV21-1	few	.	TRBJ1-5	TGTGCCAGCAGCAAAAGGTACAGGGATCAGCCCCAGCATTTT	CASSKRYRDQPQHF
TRBV30	once	.	TRBJ1-1	TGTGCCTGGTCGACCGAATGGGGTCTCACTGAAGCTTTCTTT	CAWSTEWGLTEAFF
TRBV5-6	few	.	TRBJ2-7	TGTGCCAGCAGCTCGACGGGGAGGTACGAGCAGTACTTC	CASSSTGRYEQYF
TRBV7-2	.	TRBD2	TRBJ2-1	TGTGCCAGCAGCTTAGGGGCGGGAGTTGGTAATGAGCAGTTCTTC	CASSLGAGVGNEQFF
TRBV5-1	.	.	TRBJ1-2	TGCGCCAGCAGCTTGGGCTCAGGGGAGGGCGGCTACACCTTC	CASSLGSGEGGYTF
TRBV19	.	.	TRBJ2-3	TGTGCCAGTAGTACCGGGGTCCATACGCAGTATTTT	CASSTGVHTQYF
TRBV12-3/TRBV12-4	.	TRBD1	TRBJ1-2	TGTGCCAGCAGCCCTACAGGGGGCGATGGCTACACCTTC	CASSPTGGDGYTF
TRBV25-1	.	.	TRBJ2-7	TGTGCCAGCAGTGAATTTTTCGACAGTCCCTCCTACGAGCAGTACTTC	CASSEFFDSPSYEQYF
TRBV3-1/TRBV3-2	.	.	TRBJ2-2	TGTGCCAGCAGCCAAGAGGGGAGCGAGATTGGCACCGGGGAGCTGTTTTTT	CASSQEGSEIGTGELFF
TRBV2	.	.	TRBJ1-5	TGTGCCAGCAGTGAAGGTCTGGATCAGCCCCAGCATTTT	CASSEGLDQPQHF
TRBV7-9	.	.	TRBJ2-2	TGTGCCAGCAGCTTAGGCTCCGGGGCCGGGGAGCTGTTTTTT	CASSLGSGAGELFF
TRBV12-5	.	.	TRBJ1-5	TGTGCTAGTGGCTCGGGGGATCAGCCCCAGCATTTT	CASGSGDQPQHF
TRBV5-1	once	.	TRBJ2-2	TGCGCCAGCAGCTTGGCAGGGGAAGGGACCGGGGAGCTGTTTTTT	CASSLAGEGTGELFF
TRBV19	.	.	TRBJ1-6	TGTGCCAGTAGCCTAGACAGGAGCTATAATTCACCCCTCCACTTT	CASSLDRSYNSPLHF
TRBV6-5	.	.	TRBJ1-2	TGTGCCAGCAGTTACGGAGATGCCTACTATGGCTACACCTTC	CASSYGDAYYGYTF
TRBV27	.	.	TRBJ1-1	TGTGCCAGCAGTTTCCTCGGGAGCGCTGAAGCTTTCTTT	CASSFLGSAEAFF
TRBV28	medium-sized	TRBD1	TRBJ1-2	TGTGCCAGCAGTTTATCACTGACAGGGGCTGGCTACACCTTC	CASSLSLTGAGYTF
TRBV29-1	.	.	TRBJ1-5	TGCAGCGTTGCGGATTACAATCAGCCCCAGCATTTT	CSVADYNQPQHF
TRBV3-1/TRBV3-2	.	.	TRBJ1-4	TGTGCCAGCAGCCAAGGGGGAGGGAAGGGCGAAAAACTGTTTTTT	CASSQGGGKGEKLFF
TRBV7-9	.	.	TRBJ2-3	TGTGCCAGCAGCTTGGCAGAGGCAGATACGCAGTATTTT	CASSLAEADTQYF
TRBV6-5	.	.	TRBJ1-2	TGTGCCAGCAGTTACAATGACAGTCCTAACTATGGCTACACCTTC	CASSYNDSPNYGYTF
TRBV30	.	.	TRBJ2-1	TGTGCCTGGACCACCGGGGGAAACAATGAGCAGTTCTTC	CAWTTGGNNEQFF
TRBV19	.	TRBD2	TRBJ2-1	TGTGCCAGTATAGCCGGTCTAGCGGGGGGGCGTGAGCAGTTCTTC	CASIAGLAGGREQFF
TRBV5-1	.	.	TRBJ1-2	TGCGCCAGCAGCTTGCCGACAGGCTATGGCTACACCTTC	CASSLPTGYGYTF
TRBV5-1	.	TRBD1	TRBJ1-3	TGCGCCAGCAGTTCAGGGGGAGGAAACACCATATATTTT	CASSSGGGNTIYF
TRBV5-6	.	.	TRBJ2-2	TGTGCCAGCAGTCCTAAAGGGGCCGGGGAGCTGTTTTTT	CASSPKGAGELFF
TRBV4-3	.	TRBD1	TRBJ2-2	TGCGCCAGCTCACCCCAGACAGGGGGCTACGGGGAGCTGTTTTTT	CASSPQTGGYGELFF
TRBV2	once	TRBD2	TRBJ2-2	TGTGCCAGCAGTGAGGGGATTAGCGGGAGTTTCACCGGGGAGCTGTTTTTT	CASSEGISGSFTGELFF
TRBV2	.	TRBD2	TRBJ2-7	TGTGCCAGCAGTGAAGAACTAGCGGGCCCCTACGAGCAGTACTTC	CASSEELAGPYEQYF
TRBV12-3/TRBV12-4	.	.	TRBJ1-2	TGTGCCAGCAGTTTAATAGGGTTTTATGGCTACACCTTC	CASSLIGFYGYTF
TRBV7-9	.	.	TRBJ2-1	TGTGCCAGCAGCTATCTAGCGCGGGAGCAGTTCTTC	CASSYLAREQFF
TRBV6-5	.	.	TRBJ1-1	TGTGCCAGCAGTTACTCCCTCTTGAACACTGAAGCTTTCTTT	CASSYSLLNTEAFF
TRBV5-1	.	TRBD1	TRBJ2-3	TGCGCCAGCAGCCAAACCGGGACAGGGAGTGGTACGCAGTATTTT	CASSQTGTGSGTQYF
TRBV25-1	.	.	TRBJ2-3	TGTGCCAGCAGTGAAGTTAATACGCAGTATTTT	CASSEVNTQYF
TRBV9	.	TRBD1	TRBJ2-1	TGTGCCAGCAGCGTAGCGGCCGGACAGGAGTACGATGAGCAGTTCTTC	CASSVAAGQEYDEQFF
TRBV18	.	TRBD1	TRBJ1-2	TGTGCCAGCTCACCCGACAGGGCCTATGGCTACACCTTC	CASSPDRAYGYTF